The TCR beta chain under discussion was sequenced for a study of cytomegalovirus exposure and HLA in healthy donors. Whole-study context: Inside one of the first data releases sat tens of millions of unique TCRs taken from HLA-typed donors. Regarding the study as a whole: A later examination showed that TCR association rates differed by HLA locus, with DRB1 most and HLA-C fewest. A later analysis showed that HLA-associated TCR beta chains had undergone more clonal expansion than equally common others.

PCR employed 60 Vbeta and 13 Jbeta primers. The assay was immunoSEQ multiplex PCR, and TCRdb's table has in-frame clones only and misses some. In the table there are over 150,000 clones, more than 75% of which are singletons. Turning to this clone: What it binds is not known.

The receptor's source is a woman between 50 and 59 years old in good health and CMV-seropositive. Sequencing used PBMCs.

CDR3 sequence reads: CASSGDRAGANVLTF. The CDR3 DNA sequence: TGTGCCAGCAGCGGAGACAGGGCTGGGGCCAACGTCCTGACTTTC. The chain joins TRBV9 to TRBJ2-6, with 7 bases aligning to TRBD1. Unmatched junction bases numbered 2, after V lost 3 bases and J lost 2 bases. The germline CDR1 and CDR2 sequences are SGDLS and YYNGEE. The CDR3 runs to 15 residues.